The rows below give T cell receptor beta chains drawn from one sample of a study of beta chain features in type 1 diabetes. TCRdb's copy holds only in-frame clones and misses some; the assay was immunoSEQ multiplex PCR. The repertoire holds 95,000 to 110,000 clones, with under 30% as singletons. Source material: central memory CD4+ T cells from blood. All receptors derive from a woman between 18 and 30 years old with type 1 diabetes. The CDR3 runs from the conserved cysteine through the conserved F or W. D genes are given only for firm matches. Only part of the rows carry a size: once, few, many, or a class if the clone is expanded.

d_gene	abundance	j_gene	v_gene	CDR3aa	CDR3nt
TRBD2	.	TRBJ2-3	TRBV7-2	CASSLAPKVAGHTDTQYF	TGTGCCAGCAGCTTAGCTCCCAAGGTAGCGGGTCACACAGATACGCAGTATTTT
TRBD2	.	TRBJ2-5	TRBV5-1	CASSSGTSGVNQETQYF	TGCGCCAGCAGCTCTGGGACTAGCGGAGTAAACCAAGAGACCCAGTACTTC
.	few	TRBJ2-5	TRBV9	CASSVGGQQETQYF	TGTGCCAGCAGCGTAGGCGGACAGCAAGAGACCCAGTACTTC
.	few	TRBJ2-1	TRBV5-1	CASSPTAGSYNEQFF	TGCGCCAGCAGCCCGACGGCGGGATCCTACAATGAGCAGTTCTTC
.	few	TRBJ1-3	TRBV2	CASRQSSGNTIYF	TGTGCCAGCCGACAGTCCTCTGGAAACACCATATATTTT
.	.	TRBJ1-2	TRBV6-6	CASSSLEYGYTF	TGTGCCAGCAGTTCCCTAGAATATGGCTACACCTTC
.	.	TRBJ1-5	TRBV5-6	CASSLMQANQPQHF	TGTGCCAGCAGCTTGATGCAGGCCAATCAGCCCCAGCATTTT
.	few	TRBJ2-7	TRBV28	CASSLGGGLWEQYF	TGTGCCAGCAGTTTGGGAGGGGGACTTTGGGAGCAGTACTTC
TRBD2	few	TRBJ2-2	TRBV27	CASALRSGSETGELFF	TGTGCCAGCGCCCTACGGAGCGGGAGTGAGACCGGGGAGCTGTTTTTT
.	.	TRBJ2-5	TRBV27	CASSPRAGGRPETQYF	TGTGCCAGCAGCCCCAGGGCCGGAGGGCGTCCGGAGACCCAGTACTTC
.	.	TRBJ1-2	TRBV12-5	CASGLMEGFSYTF	TGTGCTAGTGGTTTGATGGAGGGGTTCTCGTACACCTTC
.	few	TRBJ2-3	TRBV4-3	CASSPWATKSTDTQYF	TGCGCCAGCAGCCCCTGGGCGACTAAGAGCACAGATACGCAGTATTTT
.	.	TRBJ1-2	TRBV5-6	CASSFELPRGYTF	TGTGCCAGCAGCTTTGAACTCCCGAGAGGCTACACCTTC
.	.	TRBJ2-2	TRBV21-1	CQYSSTRGGRANTGELFF	TGCCAATACAGCAGCACGCGAGGCGGGAGAGCGAACACCGGGGAGCTGTTTTTT